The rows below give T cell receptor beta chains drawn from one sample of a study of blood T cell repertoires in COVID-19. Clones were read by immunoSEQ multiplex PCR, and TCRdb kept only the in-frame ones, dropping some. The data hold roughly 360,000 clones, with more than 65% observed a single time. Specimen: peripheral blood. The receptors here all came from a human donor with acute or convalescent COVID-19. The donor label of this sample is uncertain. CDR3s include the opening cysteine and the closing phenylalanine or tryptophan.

CASIWRGPNTEAFF,TRBJ1-1,TRBV6-5
CASSGQFNYGYTF,TRBJ1-2,TRBV10-1
CASSPGGSGLRNTQYF,TRBJ2-3,TRBV3-1/TRBV3-2
CASSTTSGPTYEQYF,TRBJ2-7,TRBV28
CAWSTGTNQPQHF,TRBJ1-5,TRBV30
CSVGGNTEAFF,TRBJ1-1,TRBV20-1
CASSPPPGAEAFF,TRBJ1-1,TRBV11-2
CASSQFLTGSSYEQYF,TRBJ2-7,TRBV4-1
CASSNQAHSGNTIYF,TRBJ1-3,TRBV7-2
CASSLMARVSNNEQFF,TRBJ2-1,TRBV7-6
CASSLRETGWYGYTF,TRBJ1-2,TRBV13
CASSQALYRGGYTF,TRBJ1-2,TRBV4-1
CAWSKLTGHYEQYF,TRBJ2-7,TRBV30
CATSRGTGGSNYGYTF,TRBJ1-2,TRBV15
CASRRSAEGYTF,TRBJ1-2,TRBV12-3/TRBV12-4
CASSLRAGSYNEQFF,TRBJ2-1,TRBV5-4
CASSLDSARGQTHSGNTIYF,TRBJ1-3,TRBV5-1
CASSQARAGYGYTF,TRBJ1-2,TRBV3-1/TRBV3-2
CASGLSEKLFF,TRBJ1-4,TRBV6-6
CASSEQGYYGYTF,TRBJ1-2,TRBV25-1
CASSPVHNSGRAAFF,TRBJ1-1,TRBV18
CASSGDSTTNEKLFF,TRBJ1-4,TRBV19
CASSESGGAGRETQYF,TRBJ2-5,TRBV2
CASAPYASSGNTIYF,TRBJ1-3,TRBV6-5
CASSFSGGLETQYF,TRBJ2-5,TRBV7-7
CASSQMTGLWEVNTEAFF,TRBJ1-1,TRBV5-1
CASSLEHLNSPLHF,TRBJ1-6,TRBV7-9
CSVEERDRSIAGGVEQFF,TRBJ2-1,TRBV29-1
CASSKQTEMNTEAFF,TRBJ1-1,TRBV7-9
CASSKSPGTPEAFF,TRBJ1-1,TRBV7-9
CASSSPRGGETQYF,TRBJ2-5,TRBV28
CATSDPATSGNNEQFF,TRBJ2-1,TRBV24-1
CASSLDGSGSNYGYTF,TRBJ1-2,TRBV5-1
CASGGTGAYGYTF,TRBJ1-2,TRBV2
CASRTQHGGSDTQYF,TRBJ2-3,TRBV5-1
CATSRDGDVNTEAFF,TRBJ1-1,TRBV15
CASSFSTGSPEQYF,TRBJ2-7,TRBV9
CASNLNQGAREKLFF,TRBJ1-4,TRBV2
CASSRGTPYNEQFF,TRBJ2-1,TRBV28
CASSSGAGEQFF,TRBJ2-1,TRBV12-3/TRBV12-4
CASTPRGQGVTYGYTF,TRBJ1-2,TRBV6-2/TRBV6-3
CASSPNRGYSNQPQHF,TRBJ1-5,TRBV27
CASSLVSGTGNNEQFF,TRBJ2-1,TRBV5-1
CASKGGGNYGYTF,TRBJ1-2,TRBV6-6
CASSPALTTGTDSPLHF,TRBJ1-6,TRBV18